The 11 T cell receptor beta chains reported below all come from one sample, sequenced in a study of cytomegalovirus exposure and HLA in healthy donors. The PCR used 60 Vbeta and 13 Jbeta primers. Measured with immunoSEQ multiplex PCR; TCRdb has only the in-frame clones, and not every one. The sample data list tens of thousands of clones. Sequenced sample: PBMCs. These receptors all stem from a man in his sixties in good health and CMV-seropositive.

The chain has TRBV7-2 and TRBJ2-7; TRBD2 matches 13 bases. Germline assignment: CDR1 SGHTA and CDR2 FQGNSA. The CDR3 runs to 17 residues. The ends lost 0 bases at V and 6 bases at J; junction bases unmatched: 8. Here the CDR3 DNA reads TGTGCCAGCAGCTTAGCGGGGGGGACTAGCGGGACATCCGAGCAGTACTTC. Encoded protein: CASSLAGGTSGTSEQYF.

CDR3 region: CASSEVAAYEQYF. The CDR3 region has the DNA TGTGCCAGCAGTGAAGTGGCAGCCTACGAGCAGTACTTC. The chain recombines TRBV6-1 with TRBJ2-7; D is unresolved. CDR3 length equals 13 residues. Germline V gene sequence: CDR1 MNHNS, CDR2 SASEGT. The V end was cut by 1 base, the J end by 2 bases, with 6 bases between.

The chain links TRBV5-1 to TRBJ2-6; D may be TRBD2 (6 bases). CDR3 length equals 18 residues. CDR1 is SGHRS and CDR2 is YFSETQ in the germline V gene. With 4 bases removed from V and 4 bases from J, the gap between germline ends came to 21 bases. The DNA of the CDR3 is TGCGCCAGCAGCGCGATCGGGAGTATGGAATCCGGGGCCAACGTCCTGACTTTC. Its protein product is CASSAIGSMESGANVLTF.

The chain uses TRBV5-1 and TRBJ1-1; weak D call: TRBD1 (6 bases). The germline V gene has CDR1 SGHRS and CDR2 YFSETQ. The CDR3 sequence is 14 residues long. The V and J ends lost 3 bases and 4 bases respectively, with 13 bases between them. CDR3 region: CASSSSDRSTEAFF. The CDR3 DNA reads as TGCGCCAGCAGCTCGTCGGACAGAAGCACTGAAGCTTTCTTT.

The rearrangement uses TRBV5-1 and TRBJ1-4; D is perhaps TRBD1 (5 bases). Looked up from germline, CDR1 is SGHRS and CDR2 is YFSETQ. The CDR3 has 15 residues. V was clipped by 4 bases and J by 7 bases, with 17 bases between them. Here the CDR3 DNA reads TGCGCCAGCAGCCTGGGACGGAGTGGAAGTGAAAAACTGTTTTTT. Its protein is CASSLGRSGSEKLFF.

The chain links TRBV2 to TRBJ2-7, with a possible D match to TRBD2 (5 bases). CDR3 length: 13 residues. Trimming removed 8 bases from V and 1 base from J, with 12 bases in between. Germline V gives CDR1 SNHLY, CDR2 FYNNEI. This CDR3 is CASEEVLSYEQYF. CDR3 nucleotide sequence: TGTGCCAGCGAGGAGGTTTTATCCTACGAGCAGTACTTC.

V is TRBV7-9 and J is TRBJ2-7; 8 bases line up with TRBD2. Germline CDR1 SEHNR, CDR2 FQNEAQ (reference sequence). The J segment lost 4 bases and the V segment lost 5 bases, leaving 16 bases of the junction unmatched. CDR3 length: 17 amino acids. The CDR3 spells CASSPQSGRALMYEQYF. The CDR3, as DNA: TGTGCCAGCAGCCCCCAGAGCGGGAGAGCCCTGATGTACGAGCAGTACTTC.

The gene calls are TRBV29-1 and TRBJ1-1, with a tentative D call TRBD1 (5 bases). Deletions cut 7 bases from V and 0 bases from J, with 9 bases between. Germline V gene sequence: CDR1 SQVTM, CDR2 ANQGSEA. The CDR3 loop spans 12 amino acids. CDR3 nucleotides: TGCAGCGGTCGACAGTTGAACACTGAAGCTTTCTTT. It translates to CSGRQLNTEAFF.

This rearrangement joins TRBV9 to TRBJ2-5; TRBD2 aligns across 10 bases. Germline V gene sequence: CDR1 SGDLS, CDR2 YYNGEE. The CDR3 is made up of 16 amino acids. V gave up 0 bases and J gave up 4 bases; unmatched junction bases: 6. The CDR3 region is CASSVAGVAGGETQYF. The CDR3 DNA reads TGTGCCAGCAGCGTAGCTGGGGTAGCGGGAGGAGAGACCCAGTACTTC.

The rearrangement links TRBV9 to TRBJ1-1; TRBD1 aligns across 9 bases. The CDR3 has 13 residues. The V gene's germline CDR1 is SGDLS and CDR2 YYNGEE. With V trimmed by 4 bases and J by 10 bases, 8 bases remained unmatched. In DNA form, the CDR3 reads TGTGCCAGCAGCTCCGACAGGGGGAGTCGAGCTTTCTTT. Its protein is CASSSDRGSRAFF.

This chain joins TRBV27 and TRBJ2-7; TRBD1 matches 11 bases. CDR1 and CDR2 (germline): MNHEY, SMNVEV (reference sequence). The CDR3 covers 15 residues. J gave up 4 bases and V 4 bases, and 6 bases lay outside the gene matches. The CDR3 here is CASSSTGTGGYEQYF. CDR3 DNA: TGTGCCAGCAGTTCAACCGGGACAGGGGGATACGAGCAGTACTTC.